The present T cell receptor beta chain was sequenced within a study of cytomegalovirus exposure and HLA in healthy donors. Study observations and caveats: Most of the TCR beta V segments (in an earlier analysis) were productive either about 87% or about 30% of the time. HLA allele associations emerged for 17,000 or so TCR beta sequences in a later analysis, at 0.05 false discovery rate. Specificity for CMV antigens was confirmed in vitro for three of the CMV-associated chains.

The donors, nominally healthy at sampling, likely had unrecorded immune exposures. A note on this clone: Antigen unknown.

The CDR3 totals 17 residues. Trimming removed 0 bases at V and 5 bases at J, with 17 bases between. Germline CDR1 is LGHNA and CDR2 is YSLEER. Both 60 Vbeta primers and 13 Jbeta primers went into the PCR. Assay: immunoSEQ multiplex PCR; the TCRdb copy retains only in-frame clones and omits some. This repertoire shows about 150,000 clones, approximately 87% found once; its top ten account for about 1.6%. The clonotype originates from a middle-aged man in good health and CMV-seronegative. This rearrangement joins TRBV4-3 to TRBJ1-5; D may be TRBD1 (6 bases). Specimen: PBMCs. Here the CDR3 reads CASSQDFGGGRDQPQHF. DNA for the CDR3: TGCGCCAGCAGCCAAGATTTCGGCGGGGGGCGCGATCAGCCCCAGCATTTT.